This is a list of T cell receptor beta chains from one sample in a study of blood T cell repertoires in COVID-19. Profiling relied on immunoSEQ multiplex PCR, and the TCRdb table lists in-frame clones only, not all of them. The sample has roughly 150,000 clones, roughly 80% seen once. The sequencing input was peripheral blood. Receptors were obtained from a man in his 70s with acute or convalescent COVID-19. CDR3s include the opening cysteine and the closing phenylalanine or tryptophan. D genes are given only for firm matches. The size field is filled for only some rows; it gives once, few, many or a size class.

d_gene	v_gene	abundance	j_gene	CDR3aa	CDR3nt
TRBD1	TRBV18	few	TRBJ2-7	CASSFTVGQFNEQYF	TGTGCCAGCTCTTTTACCGTGGGACAGTTCAACGAGCAGTACTTC
TRBD1	TRBV10-3	.	TRBJ1-1	CAISAGQAGIVNTEAFF	TGTGCCATCAGTGCGGGACAGGCGGGTATCGTGAACACTGAAGCTTTCTTT
TRBD1	TRBV3-1/TRBV3-2	.	TRBJ1-6	CASSWETGVGYNSPLHF	TGTGCCAGCAGCTGGGAAACAGGGGTCGGGTATAATTCACCCCTCCACTTT
TRBD2	TRBV9	.	TRBJ2-7	CASSVGTSGNYEQYF	TGTGCCAGCAGCGTAGGGACTAGCGGGAACTACGAGCAGTACTTC
.	TRBV3-1/TRBV3-2	.	TRBJ1-1	CASSQDIGAGARNTEAFF	TGTGCCAGCAGCCAAGATATCGGGGCAGGGGCAAGGAACACTGAAGCTTTCTTT
.	TRBV30	.	TRBJ2-3	CAWSQTDTQYF	TGTGCCTGGAGTCAAACAGATACGCAGTATTTT
TRBD2	TRBV5-1	.	TRBJ2-2	CASSLVASGGNTGELFF	TGCGCCAGCAGCTTGGTGGCTAGCGGGGGAAACACCGGGGAGCTGTTTTTT
.	TRBV10-1	.	TRBJ1-1	CASSGMRVGTEAFF	TGCGCCAGCAGTGGGATGCGGGTCGGGACTGAAGCTTTCTTT
.	TRBV3-1/TRBV3-2	.	TRBJ1-1	CASSQGREAFF	TGTGCCAGCAGCCAAGGCAGAGAAGCTTTCTTT
TRBD1	TRBV5-1	.	TRBJ1-2	CASSGDRKDYGYTF	TGCGCCAGCAGCGGGGACAGGAAGGACTATGGCTACACCTTC
TRBD2	TRBV6-5	few	TRBJ2-1	CASTFTSGSFNEQFF	TGTGCCAGCACTTTCACTAGCGGGAGCTTCAATGAGCAGTTCTTC
TRBD1	TRBV7-2	.	TRBJ2-1	CASSLGIGPGQGVNEQFF	TGTGCCAGCAGCTTAGGAATTGGGCCGGGACAGGGTGTAAATGAGCAGTTCTTC
TRBD2	TRBV2	once	TRBJ2-1	CASSASGDYNEQFF	TGTGCCAGCAGTGCTAGCGGGGACTACAATGAGCAGTTCTTC
.	TRBV6-5	.	TRBJ2-5	CASSYLGNRWQETQYF	TGTGCCAGCAGTTACTTGGGCAACCGTTGGCAAGAGACCCAGTACTTC
.	TRBV15	.	TRBJ2-2	CATSRDLRGSPGELFF	TGTGCCACCAGCAGAGATTTGCGGGGTTCACCCGGGGAGCTGTTTTTT
TRBD1	TRBV4-3	.	TRBJ1-5	CASSQDPGQGEPQHF	TGCGCCAGCAGCCAAGATCCCGGACAGGGCGAGCCCCAGCATTTT
.	TRBV5-5	.	TRBJ2-5	CASSWTVQETQYF	TGTGCCAGCAGCTGGACAGTTCAAGAGACCCAGTACTTC
TRBD2	TRBV6-2/TRBV6-3	.	TRBJ2-7	CASSRLAGGPNEQYF	TGTGCCAGCAGTCGACTAGCGGGAGGGCCTAACGAGCAGTACTTC
.	TRBV4-2	few	TRBJ2-1	CASSGGGRSSYNEQFF	TGTGCCAGCAGCGGTGGGGGGAGGAGCTCCTACAATGAGCAGTTCTTC
.	TRBV6-2/TRBV6-3	.	TRBJ2-7	CASSFGAYSYEQYF	TGTGCCAGCAGTTTTGGGGCTTACTCCTACGAGCAGTACTTC
TRBD2	TRBV4-1	medium-sized	TRBJ2-7	CASSQVTGLRLVEQYF	TGCGCCAGCAGCCAAGTTACGGGACTACGACTTGTGGAGCAGTACTTC
.	TRBV2	.	TRBJ1-2	CASSEVPQGVVGYTF	TGTGCCAGCAGTGAAGTACCACAGGGAGTCGTAGGCTACACCTTC
TRBD2	TRBV4-2	once	TRBJ2-3	CASSPSSGGAMDTQYF	TGTGCCAGCAGCCCCTCTAGCGGGGGGGCTATGGATACGCAGTATTTT
TRBD1	TRBV5-1	.	TRBJ2-2	CASSLDRGGTGELFF	TGCGCCAGCAGCTTGGACAGGGGCGGCACCGGGGAGCTGTTTTTT
.	TRBV5-1	.	TRBJ2-3	CASSLELGQQADTQYF	TGCGCCAGCAGCTTGGAACTTGGACAGCAGGCAGATACGCAGTATTTT
TRBD1	TRBV28	.	TRBJ2-1	CASSPTGTGVNEQFF	TGTGCCAGCAGTCCGACCGGGACAGGTGTCAATGAGCAGTTCTTC
TRBD1	TRBV5-8	few	TRBJ1-3	CASSPGQGNSGNTIYF	TGTGCCAGCAGCCCGGGACAGGGAAACTCTGGAAACACCATATATTTT
.	TRBV7-2	.	TRBJ2-1	CASSSYLNEQFF	TGTGCCAGCAGCTCCTACCTCAATGAGCAGTTCTTC
TRBD1	TRBV20-1	few	TRBJ1-2	CSASGAGTEEANYGYTF	TGCAGTGCTAGTGGGGCCGGGACAGAGGAGGCTAACTATGGCTACACCTTC
.	TRBV9	.	TRBJ2-3	CASSPYGGPSTDTQYF	TGTGCCAGCAGCCCGTACGGGGGGCCTAGCACAGATACGCAGTATTTT
TRBD2	TRBV7-2	.	TRBJ2-7	CASRLAGGPYEQYF	TGTGCCAGCAGACTAGCGGGAGGGCCATACGAGCAGTACTTC
TRBD2	TRBV7-3	few	TRBJ2-1	CASSLTSGRASEQFF	TGTGCCAGCAGCCTAACTAGCGGGAGGGCCAGTGAGCAGTTCTTC
.	TRBV12-3/TRBV12-4	once	TRBJ2-3	CASLNSGLDTQYF	TGTGCCAGCCTAAACTCAGGGCTGGATACGCAGTATTTT
.	TRBV6-1	.	TRBJ1-5	CASSEGPHGGNQPQHF	TGTGCCAGCAGTGAAGGTCCCCACGGAGGCAATCAGCCCCAGCATTTT
.	TRBV12-3/TRBV12-4	.	TRBJ2-2	CASSFGGAGELFF	TGTGCCAGCAGTTTTGGAGGGGCCGGGGAGCTGTTTTTT
TRBD2	TRBV4-2	.	TRBJ2-7	CASSQVALAGEAEQYF	TGTGCCAGCAGCCAAGTAGCATTAGCGGGAGAGGCCGAGCAGTACTTC
.	TRBV5-1	.	TRBJ2-3	CASLSGTSTDTQYF	TGCGCCAGCTTATCGGGGACTAGCACAGATACGCAGTATTTT
.	TRBV3-1/TRBV3-2	.	TRBJ1-2	CASSYHEEGDNYGYTF	TGTGCCAGCAGCTACCACGAGGAAGGGGATAACTATGGCTACACCTTC
TRBD2	TRBV4-3	.	TRBJ2-1	CASSQDIPAGALDNEQFF	TGCGCCAGCAGCCAAGATATTCCAGCGGGAGCCCTAGACAATGAGCAGTTCTTC
.	TRBV2	once	TRBJ1-5	CASSVLVRGSQPQHF	TGTGCCAGCAGTGTGTTGGTACGGGGGAGTCAGCCCCAGCATTTT
.	TRBV28	.	TRBJ2-7	CASSLLSPYEQYF	TGTGCCAGCAGTTTGCTGAGCCCCTACGAGCAGTACTTC
.	TRBV6-5	.	TRBJ1-2	CASSYGGHISDYGYTF	TGTGCCAGCAGTTACGGGGGACATATATCCGACTATGGCTACACCTTC
TRBD2	TRBV5-1	.	TRBJ2-7	CASSLASGSYEQYF	TGCGCCAGCAGCTTGGCTAGCGGCTCCTACGAGCAGTACTTC
.	TRBV2	.	TRBJ1-3	CASSPSTVGNTIYF	TGTGCCAGCAGTCCCTCGACAGTGGGAAACACCATATATTTT
TRBD1	TRBV18	once	TRBJ1-1	CASSRQGPVGRGTEAFF	TGTGCCAGCTCGCGACAGGGGCCGGTCGGGCGTGGCACTGAAGCTTTCTTT
TRBD1	TRBV7-3	.	TRBJ2-7	CASSLGQGAYEQYF	TGTGCCAGCAGCTTAGGACAGGGGGCTTACGAGCAGTACTTC
.	TRBV9	.	TRBJ1-2	CASSVGDREGYTF	TGTGCCAGCAGCGTTGGCGATCGGGAGGGCTACACCTTC
TRBD2	TRBV5-1	.	TRBJ2-7	CASSPGETSGRHEQYF	TGCGCCAGCAGCCCCGGGGAGACTAGCGGGAGACACGAGCAGTACTTC
.	TRBV5-1	.	TRBJ1-6	CASSPSNGAEINSPLHF	TGCGCCAGCAGCCCTAGTAATGGGGCGGAGATCAATTCACCCCTCCACTTT
.	TRBV13	.	TRBJ1-1	CASSLGQTNTEAFF	TGTGCCAGCAGCTTAGGACAGACGAACACTGAAGCTTTCTTT
.	TRBV5-1	.	TRBJ1-5	CASSLGENQPQHF	TGCGCCAGCAGCTTGGGAGAAAATCAGCCCCAGCATTTT